Below, 22 T cell receptor beta chains from the same sample are listed, as sequenced in a study of blood T cell repertoires in COVID-19. The assay was immunoSEQ multiplex PCR, and TCRdb's table has in-frame clones only and misses some. The top ten hold roughly 8% of the sample, which has 140,000 or so clones, about 86% seen once. Sequences were obtained from peripheral blood. Receptors were obtained from a human donor in a cohort sampled during active COVID-19.

The chain carries TRBV20-1 and TRBJ2-5; 7 positions match TRBD1. The CDR3 has 11 residues. CDR1 and CDR2 from the germline V gene are DFQATT and SNEGSKA (reference sequence). CDR3 residues: CSGQDQETQYF. CDR3 nucleotides: TGCAGCGGACAGGACCAAGAGACCCAGTACTTC.

The chain employs TRBV19 and TRBJ2-3; D is unresolved. The CDR3 is 14 amino acids. V dropped 0 bases and J dropped 4 bases, with 8 bases sitting between them. CDR1 and CDR2 from the germline V gene are LNHDA and SQIVND (reference sequence). CDR3 DNA sequence: TGTGCCAGTAGTATAGATTGGAGCGCAGATACGCAGTATTTT. Translation: CASSIDWSADTQYF.

The chain uses TRBV20-1 and TRBJ2-1; 10 nucleotides agree with TRBD2. Trimming took 3 bases from V and 4 from J; bases not matched to a gene: 12. The length of the CDR3 is 17 residues. Per germline, CDR1 DFQATT and CDR2 SNEGSKA (reference sequence). The CDR3 DNA sequence: TGCAGTGCTAGTGGCAGCGGGAGGGCAAGTAGATACAATGAGCAGTTCTTC. Its protein product is CSASGSGRASRYNEQFF.

The rearrangement joins TRBV21-1 to TRBJ2-5; TRBD2, the D gene given by the table, was not confirmed from the DNA. TRBV21-1 represents a pseudogene. CDR3 length: 15 amino acids. The CDR3 is CASSKEAGSGETQYF. The CDR3 bases are TGTGCCAGCAGCAAAGAAGCGGGCAGTGGGGAGACCCAGTACTTC.

The CDR3 is CASSPLSGANVLTF. The CDR3 coding sequence is TGCGCCAGCAGTCCCCTCTCTGGGGCCAACGTCCTGACTTTC. The chain employs TRBV5-1 and TRBJ2-6; D not resolved. The CDR3 loop spans 14 amino acids. Per germline, CDR1 SGHRS and CDR2 YFSETQ. V was pared by 5 bases and J by 0 bases, with 6 bases between.

The gene calls are TRBV5-6 and TRBJ1-5; D is possibly TRBD1 (6 bases). From germline, CDR1 is SGHDT and CDR2 YYEEEE. The CDR3 has 16 residues. Trimming took off 0 bases at V and 7 bases at J, with 17 bases between the two ends. CDR3 loop: CASSLGSQGRGQPQHF. The CDR3 DNA is TGTGCCAGCAGCTTGGGGAGTCAGGGGAGGGGGCAGCCCCAGCATTTT.

V usage is TRBV7-2 and J usage is TRBJ2-5; 7 bases map to TRBD1. CDR3 length: 13 amino acids. V shed 4 bases and J 3 bases; nucleotides not matched to a gene: 2. Germline V gives CDR1 SGHTA, CDR2 FQGNSA. The CDR3 DNA is TGTGCCAGCAGCTGGGGACAGAAAGAGACCCAGTACTTC. It yields the protein CASSWGQKETQYF.

A few counts support this clone. The J gene is TRBJ2-7, the V gene TRBV4-2, with TRBD2 identical over 9 bases. CDR3 length: 15 amino acids. Germline values: CDR1 LGHNA, CDR2 YNFKEQ. Trimming cost V 1 base and J 3 bases; bases outside gene matches: 4. The CDR3 sequence is CASSQVSGRGYEQYF. The CDR3 region has the DNA TGTGCCAGCAGCCAAGTTAGCGGGAGAGGCTACGAGCAGTACTTC.

V is TRBV14 and J is TRBJ2-7, with TRBD1 matching over 8 bases. The CDR3 is 14 residues long. CDR1 is SGHDN and CDR2 is FVKESK in the germline V gene. V lost 0 bases and J lost 8; bases outside the gene matches: 6. CDR3 amino acids: CASSQDLDRVKQYF. The CDR3 nucleotides are TGTGCCAGCAGCCAAGACTTGGACAGGGTCAAGCAGTACTTC. Full variable domain (rest looked up from reference TRBV14 and TRBJ2-7): EAGVTQFPSHSVIEKGQTVTLRCDPISGHDNLYWYRRVMGKEIKFLLHFVKESKQDESGMPNNRFLAERTGGTYSTLKVQPAELEDSGVYFCASSQDLDRVKQYFGPGTRLTVT.

This clone was seen once. CDR3 amino acids: CASKLQGSTEAFF. The CDR3 region has the DNA TGTGCCAGCAAATTACAGGGTTCCACTGAAGCTTTCTTT. The chain employs TRBV2 and TRBJ1-1, with D possibly matching TRBD1 (6 bases). V gave up 7 bases and J gave up 4 bases, with 13 bases separating them. Per germline, CDR1 SNHLY and CDR2 FYNNEI. There are 13 residues in the CDR3. The full variable domain, rest sourced from reference TRBV2 and TRBJ1-1, is EPEVTQTPSHQVTQMGQEVILRCVPISNHLYFYWYRQILGQKVEFLVSFYNNEISEKSEIFDDQFSVERPDGSNFTLKIRSTKLEDSAMYFCASKLQGSTEAFFGQGTRLTVV.

V is TRBV28 and J is TRBJ2-7; 8 bases are a match to TRBD2. This CDR3 region has 13 residues. CDR1 and CDR2 from the germline V gene are MDHEN and SYDVKM. V dropped 1 base and J dropped 5; count of bases not matched to a gene: 1. The CDR3 coding sequence is TGTGCCAGCAGTTTATCGGGGGGGGACGAGCAGTACTTC. Residues: CASSLSGGDEQYF.

The gene calls are TRBV16 and TRBJ2-7; a possible D gene is TRBD2 (6 bases). The CDR3 is 13 residues long. Trimming took off 4 bases at V and 7 bases at J, with 14 bases between the two ends. Germline CDR1 is KGHSY and CDR2 is FQNENV. CDR3 amino acids: CASSPRGKWEQYF. The CDR3 DNA is TGTGCCAGCAGCCCCCGGGGGAAATGGGAGCAGTACTTC.

This clone has just a few counts. The chain carries TRBV18 and TRBJ2-7, with D perhaps matching TRBD1 (5 bases). CDR1 KGHSH and CDR2 LQKENI come from the germline V gene. The CDR3 has 13 amino acids. V shed 4 bases and J shed 2 bases, with 9 bases lying between them. CDR3 coding DNA: TGTGCCAGCTCACGTGACAGTGCCTACGAGCAGTACTTC. It codes for CASSRDSAYEQYF.

V is TRBV6-2 or TRBV6-3 and J is TRBJ2-1; 13 bases align to TRBD2. With V trimmed by 6 bases and J by 9 bases, 8 bases remained unmatched. CDR1 and CDR2 (germline): MNHEY, SVGEGT. The CDR3 runs 15 residues. DNA of the CDR3: TGTGCCAGCAGCCCCGGGACTAGCGGGGTGGGTGAGCAGTTCTTC. Translating gives CASSPGTSGVGEQFF.

The chain uses TRBV7-2 and TRBJ1-5; 9 bases fit TRBD1. Germline trimming cut 5 bases from V and 4 bases from J; bases unmatched to any gene: 3. This CDR3 region has 14 residues. CDR1 and CDR2 from the germline V gene are SGHTA and FQGNSA. The CDR3 DNA is TGTGCCAGCAGCCGCGACAGGGGGAATCAGCCCCAGCATTTT. Translation: CASSRDRGNQPQHF.

This rearrangement joins TRBV7-2 to TRBJ1-3, with TRBD1 matching over 8 bases. Germline lookup yields CDR1 SGHTA and CDR2 FQGNSA. Losses at the gene ends were 3 bases for V and 2 bases for J; bases not matched to a gene: 9. The CDR3 extends over 17 amino acids. The CDR3 DNA is TGTGCCAGCAGCTTGGTTAGACAGGGGAGGACTGGAAACACCATATATTTT. It encodes CASSLVRQGRTGNTIYF.

V is TRBV6-6 and J is TRBJ2-1, with 8 positions matching TRBD2. V shed 2 bases and J 1 base; nucleotides not matched to a gene: 4. CDR1 is MNHNY and CDR2 is SVGAGI in the germline V gene (reference sequence). The CDR3 is 16 amino acids. CDR3 sequence: CASSYPLAVSYNEQFF. The CDR3 DNA sequence: TGTGCCAGCAGTTACCCACTAGCGGTATCCTACAATGAGCAGTTCTTC.

The chain has TRBV7-2 and TRBJ1-2; D is unclear. V was pared by 2 bases and J by 5 bases, with 18 bases between. This CDR3 spans 16 amino acids. The V gene's germline CDR1 is SGHTA and CDR2 FQGNSA. The CDR3 DNA is TGTGCCAGCAGCTTACAAGCCTCCGAGGCACCTTATGGCTACACCTTC. The encoded protein is CASSLQASEAPYGYTF.

The DNA of the CDR3 is TGTGCCAGTAGCTTCCTGGCCCGTACAGGGGGGAACACTGAAGCTTTCTTT. Translating it yields CASSFLARTGGNTEAFF. V gene TRBV19 combines with J gene TRBJ1-1, with TRBD1 matching 8 bases. V lost 6 bases and J lost 1; bases outside the gene matches: 13. CDR3 length: 17 amino acids. Germline CDR1 reads LNHDA; CDR2 reads SQIVND (reference sequence).

The chain uses TRBV5-1 and TRBJ2-4; 9 nucleotides align to TRBD1. Germline V gene sequence: CDR1 SGHRS, CDR2 YFSETQ. CDR3 length: 15 amino acids. After removal of 5 bases from V and 2 bases from J, the junction contained 5 bases not matched to a gene. CDR3 loop: CASSRTGDSKNIQYF. CDR3 sequence (DNA): TGCGCCAGCAGTAGGACAGGGGATTCCAAAAACATTCAGTACTTC.

Remarks on this clone: Other DNA sequences in this sample translate to the same CDR3. The chain combines TRBV4-2 with TRBJ2-7; 11 bases match TRBD2. CDR1 and CDR2 (germline): LGHNA, YNFKEQ. The J segment lost 3 bases and the V segment lost 1 base, leaving 8 bases of the junction unmatched. CDR3 length equals 17 residues. The CDR3 loop reads CASSQGTSGRLSYEQYF. Here the CDR3 DNA reads TGTGCCAGCAGCCAAGGAACTAGCGGGAGATTGAGCTACGAGCAGTACTTC.

V is TRBV29-1 and J is TRBJ2-1; D is possibly TRBD1 (6 bases). Trimming removed 4 bases at V and 4 bases at J, with 14 bases between. Germline V gene data show CDR1 as SQVTM and CDR2 as ANQGSEA. The CDR3 length is 14 residues. The CDR3 sequence: CSVVQGTRYNEQFF. As DNA, the CDR3 is TGCAGCGTTGTTCAGGGGACCAGATACAATGAGCAGTTCTTC.